The entry that follows covers one T cell receptor beta chain sequence. The target antigen is unknown. V shed 0 bases and J shed 0 bases, with 11 bases lying between them. The CDR3 is 16 residues long. Germline assignment: CDR1 KGHSH and CDR2 LQKENI. Clones were read by immunoSEQ multiplex PCR, and TCRdb kept only the in-frame ones, dropping some. Here the sample spans about 150,000 clones, about 90% being singletons. The sample comes from a study of T cell responses to AZD1222 COVID-19 vaccine. Whole-study results and caveats: Donors in the cohort were predominantly white British and more often female, and clonal diversity was possibly underestimated. Compared with day 0, the breadth and depth of the Spike-specific TCR repertoire rose significantly after two doses of AZD1222. None of the repertoires were sampled until the peak T cell response had passed.

V gene TRBV18 combines with J gene TRBJ1-2, with a possible D match to TRBD1 (5 bases). The sample in question was peripheral blood, obtained 28 days after the second AZD1222 dose. This receptor was obtained from an adult who received the AZD1222 COVID-19 vaccine. CDR3 sequence: CASSPPPDRANYGYTF. The CDR3 nucleotides are TGTGCCAGCTCACCACCCCCAGACAGAGCTAACTATGGCTACACCTTC.